This record covers a single TCR beta chain. Its antigen is undetermined. These data come from a study of early T cells in non-severe SARS-CoV-2 infection. The wider study: From unsorted whole blood, bulk RNA was sequenced, and the chains remained unpaired. Study-wide points: In VDJdb matching, anti-spike CD8 responses were favored while private and CD4 specificities went missing.

Researchers attached unique molecular identifiers to individual cDNA molecules. MiXCR, applied by TCRdb to the 5' RACE reads, yields one record per CDR3 protein. The table has some 30,000 distinct CDR3 sequences, around 5.2% seen once. V shed 3 bases, J shed 2 bases, and the junction held 5 bases outside the gene matches. The CDR3 totals 15 residues. Germline V CDR1 and CDR2: SEHNR, FQNEAQ (reference sequence). The sample consisted of whole blood. The receptor was isolated from an adult who was a healthcare worker with PCR-confirmed SARS-CoV-2 infection or an uninfected control (not recorded which). The chain recombines TRBV7-9 with TRBJ2-5; 8 bases agree with TRBD2. The CDR3 DNA follows: TGTGCCAGCAGCTTGAATAGCGGGATACAAGAGACCCAGTACTTC. The encoded protein is CASSLNSGIQETQYF.